Below, 23 T cell receptor beta chains from the same sample are listed, as sequenced in a study of T cells in tuberculosis. Profiling relied on immunoSEQ multiplex PCR, and the TCRdb table lists in-frame clones only, not all of them. The repertoire includes about 32,000 clones, approximately 94% of them detected once, and more than 6.5% sits in the top ten. Material: PBMCs. All receptors derive from a donor aged 10-29 years with latent tuberculosis or without tuberculosis infection.

Comment on this clone: One end of the junction varies from germline; a read error may be responsible. The V and J genes are TRBV7-7 and TRBJ2-7; the match to TRBD1 covers 7 bases. Germline loops: CDR1 SSHAT, CDR2 FNYEAQ (reference sequence). The CDR3 has 15 amino acids. CDR3 coding DNA: TGTGCTAGCAGTACGGACAGGCTTTTCTCCTACGAGCAGTACTTC. This translates into CASSTDRLFSYEQYF.

This chain connects TRBV29-1 to TRBJ2-3; weak D call: TRBD1 (5 bases). Germline-derived CDR1 and CDR2 are SQVTM and ANQGSEA. CDR3 size: 13 residues. V was shortened by 1 base and J by 5 bases, with 10 bases between the two germline ends. The CDR3 is CSVEGGWGDTQYF. CDR3 nucleotides: TGCAGCGTTGAAGGGGGCTGGGGAGATACGCAGTATTTT.

The chain employs TRBV27 and TRBJ2-2, with 13 bases matching TRBD2. The V gene's germline CDR1 is MNHEY and CDR2 SMNVEV (reference sequence). The CDR3 extends over 15 amino acids. The V gene end was trimmed by 6 bases and the J gene end by 7 bases; junction bases not matched to a gene: 5. The CDR3 spells CASRGTSGKGGELFF. CDR3 nucleotide sequence: TGTGCCAGCAGAGGGACTAGCGGGAAGGGCGGGGAGCTGTTTTTT.

CDR3 region: CASSPGQIYNEQFF. Written as DNA, the CDR3 is TGTGCCAGCAGCCCGGGACAGATATACAATGAGCAGTTCTTC. The J gene is TRBJ2-1, the V gene TRBV5-8; 7 bases map to TRBD1. Germline loops: CDR1 SGHTS, CDR2 YDEGEE. There are 14 residues in the CDR3. Trimming removed 4 bases from V and 4 bases from J; junction bases left unmatched: 5.

The rearrangement links TRBV23-1 to TRBJ1-5, with 8 bases matching TRBD1. TRBV23-1 is treated as an ORF (open reading frame) with a function not yet certain. V shed 0 bases, J shed 0 bases, and the junction held 13 bases outside the gene matches. This CDR3 spans 20 amino acids. The DNA for the CDR3 is TGCGCCAGCAGTCAATCGTCGGATCAGGGGGCTTTCATTAGCAATCAGCCCCAGCATTTT. Translation gives CASSQSSDQGAFISNQPQHF.

V is TRBV18 and J is TRBJ1-5; the D is unclear. CDR1 is KGHSH and CDR2 is LQKENI in the germline V gene. V was shortened by 8 bases and J by 5 bases, with 13 bases between the two germline ends. There are 13 residues in the CDR3. The CDR3 DNA is TGTGCCAGCACGCCCGGCGGGCATCAGCCCCAGCATTTT. It is translated as CASTPGGHQPQHF.

This clone showed up just once. This chain connects TRBV18 to TRBJ1-4; 7 nucleotides match TRBD1. V shed 6 bases, J shed 2 bases, and the junction held 3 bases outside the gene matches. Germline V gene data show CDR1 as KGHSH and CDR2 as LQKENI. This CDR3 is 14 amino acids long. The CDR3: CASSQGGTNEKLFF. As DNA, the CDR3 is TGTGCCAGCTCTCAGGGGGGCACTAATGAAAAACTGTTTTTT.

V gene TRBV13 combines with J gene TRBJ2-7; 8 nucleotides agree with TRBD2. The germline gives CDR1 PRHDT, CDR2 FYEKMQ (reference sequence). The CDR3 is 17 residues long. V trimming: 1 base; J trimming: 5 bases; junction bases outside the gene matches: 13. CDR3: CASSLALYPAGAHEQYF. For the CDR3, the DNA is TGTGCCAGCAGCTTAGCCCTCTACCCAGCGGGAGCCCACGAGCAGTACTTC.

The rearrangement links TRBV30 to TRBJ1-1; 11 bases agree with TRBD1. Trimming removed 3 bases from V and 0 bases from J; junction bases left unmatched: 12. In germline, CDR1 is GTSNPN, CDR2 SVGIG (reference sequence). This CDR3 comprises 18 residues. CDR3 in DNA: TGTGCCTGGAGCGCCTTCCGCGGGACAGGGGGAGTGAACACTGAAGCTTTCTTT. Translated, it gives CAWSAFRGTGGVNTEAFF.

The chain is built from TRBV5-1 and TRBJ2-1, with 9 bases identical to TRBD2. The CDR3 contains 16 residues. Germline V CDR1 and CDR2: SGHRS, YFSETQ. Trimming cost V 0 bases and J 4 bases; bases outside gene matches: 5. Written as DNA, the CDR3 is TGCGCCAGCAGCTTGGCCATGACTAGCGGTTACAATGAGCAGTTCTTC. It yields the protein CASSLAMTSGYNEQFF.

The chain is built from TRBV29-1 and TRBJ2-3; D is undetermined. CDR3 length: 14 amino acids. The germline gives CDR1 SQVTM, CDR2 ANQGSEA. V was pared by 1 base and J by 0 bases, with 8 bases between. CDR3 in DNA: TGCAGCGTTGAAGGGCTCCTTAGCACAGATACGCAGTATTTT. It is translated as CSVEGLLSTDTQYF.

This CDR3 reads CASSSAGVVETQYF. The DNA of the CDR3 is TGTGCCAGCAGTTCAGCGGGAGTAGTGGAGACCCAGTACTTC. This chain connects TRBV28 to TRBJ2-5; TRBD2 agrees at 8 bases. V shed 4 bases and J 5 bases; nucleotides not matched to a gene: 6. Looked up from germline, CDR1 is MDHEN and CDR2 is SYDVKM. The CDR3 covers 14 residues.

The V and J genes are TRBV29-1 and TRBJ1-4; 7 bases are a match to TRBD1. V lost 6 bases to trimming and J lost 4 bases; unmatched junction nucleotides: 5. The germline gives CDR1 SQVTM, CDR2 ANQGSEA. The CDR3 length is 13 residues. The CDR3 bases are TGCAGCGTCGCGGGACAGAGTAATGAAAAACTGTTTTTT. Translating it yields CSVAGQSNEKLFF.

The rearrangement links TRBV28 to TRBJ2-2, with 10 bases lining up with TRBD1. The J segment lost 3 bases and the V segment lost 6 bases, leaving 4 bases of the junction unmatched. Germline CDR1 and CDR2: MDHEN and SYDVKM. The CDR3 spans 15 residues. The CDR3 coding sequence is TGTGCCAGCAGCTTGGACAGGGGGGACACCGGGGAGCTGTTTTTT. Translation gives CASSLDRGDTGELFF.

The chain links TRBV7-9 to TRBJ2-7, with 12 bases aligning to TRBD2. Germline assignment: CDR1 SEHNR and CDR2 FQNEAQ (reference sequence). The CDR3 runs to 15 residues. Germline trimming cut 2 bases from V and 2 bases from J; bases unmatched to any gene: 1. The CDR3 is CASSLRTSGTYEQYF. The CDR3 nucleotides read TGTGCCAGCAGCTTACGGACTAGCGGGACCTACGAGCAGTACTTC.

The chain uses TRBV6-1 and TRBJ2-7, with 13 nucleotides matching TRBD2. The CDR3 totals 15 residues. CDR1 and CDR2 (germline): MNHNS, SASEGT. The ends lost 6 bases at V and 2 bases at J; junction bases unmatched: 4. CDR3 bases: TGTGCCAGCAGACTCGGGACTAGCGGGACCTACGAGCAGTACTTC. Its protein is CASRLGTSGTYEQYF.

The J gene is TRBJ1-5, the V gene TRBV28; D is uncertain. V shed 3 bases and J shed 6 bases, with 9 bases lying between them. The CDR3 totals 13 residues. The V gene's germline CDR1 is MDHEN and CDR2 SYDVKM. This chain's CDR3 is CASSFPTTQPQHF. The CDR3 DNA follows: TGTGCCAGCAGTTTCCCCACAACTCAGCCCCAGCATTTT.

The gene calls are TRBV7-9 and TRBJ2-2; a weak D match, TRBD1 (6 bases). The CDR3 covers 14 residues. Looked up from germline, CDR1 is SEHNR and CDR2 is FQNEAQ (reference sequence). The V gene lost 3 bases and the J gene lost 6 bases, with 11 bases spanning the gap. CDR3 nucleotides: TGTGCCAGCAGCTTGGGACACCCCCCCGGGGAGCTGTTTTTT. Its translation: CASSLGHPPGELFF. Using reference TRBV7-9 and TRBJ2-2 for the parts outside the CDR3, the full variable domain is DTGVSQNPRHKITKRGQNVTFRCDPISEHNRLYWYRQTLGQGPEFLTYFQNEAQLEKSRLLSDRFSAERPKGSFSTLEIQRTEQGDSAMYLCASSLGHPPGELFFGEGSRLTVL.

The chain uses TRBV7-7 and TRBJ2-5; possible D gene TRBD1, 5 bases. Germline V gene lookup returns CDR1 SSHAT and CDR2 FNYEAQ (reference sequence). The CDR3 is 13 residues long. V was pared by 5 bases and J by 0 bases, with 7 bases between. CDR3 DNA sequence: TGTGCCAGCAGCGTGGACAACCAAGAGACCCAGTACTTC. Amino acids: CASSVDNQETQYF.

The J gene is TRBJ2-5, the V gene TRBV10-1; TRBD1 might be the D (5 bases). The V gene lost 3 bases and the J gene lost 1 base, with 12 bases spanning the gap. CDR3 size: 15 residues. Germline CDR1 reads WNHNN; CDR2 reads SYGVQD (reference sequence). For the CDR3, the DNA is TGCGCCAGCAGTGATAGCAGGGCCCTCCAAGAGACCCAGTACTTC. Its protein product is CASSDSRALQETQYF.

This chain joins TRBV5-6 and TRBJ1-2; D might be TRBD1 (6 bases). V lost 1 base and J lost 6, with 10 bases in between. The length of the CDR3 is 13 residues. Looked up from germline, CDR1 is SGHDT and CDR2 is YYEEEE. The CDR3 protein is CASSLNRENGYTF. CDR3 nucleotide sequence: TGTGCCAGCAGCTTGAACAGGGAGAATGGCTACACCTTC.

In this sample, this clone turned up once. The gene calls are TRBV27 and TRBJ2-3; a possible D gene is TRBD1 (5 bases). This CDR3 contains 13 residues. V lost 6 bases and J 2 bases, leaving 9 bases between the germline ends. Looked up from germline, CDR1 is MNHEY and CDR2 is SMNVEV (reference sequence). The CDR3 DNA is TGTGCCAGCAGAGACAGACTCACAGATACGCAGTATTTT. Translating gives CASRDRLTDTQYF.

The rearrangement links TRBV27 to TRBJ1-1; 11 nucleotides agree with TRBD1. Losses at the gene ends were 5 bases for V and 1 base for J; bases not matched to a gene: 6. This CDR3 region has 16 residues. Germline CDR1 is MNHEY and CDR2 is SMNVEV (reference sequence). For the CDR3, the DNA is TGTGCCAGCAGTCCCGCCGGGACAGGGGGGAACACTGAAGCTTTCTTT. This codes for CASSPAGTGGNTEAFF.